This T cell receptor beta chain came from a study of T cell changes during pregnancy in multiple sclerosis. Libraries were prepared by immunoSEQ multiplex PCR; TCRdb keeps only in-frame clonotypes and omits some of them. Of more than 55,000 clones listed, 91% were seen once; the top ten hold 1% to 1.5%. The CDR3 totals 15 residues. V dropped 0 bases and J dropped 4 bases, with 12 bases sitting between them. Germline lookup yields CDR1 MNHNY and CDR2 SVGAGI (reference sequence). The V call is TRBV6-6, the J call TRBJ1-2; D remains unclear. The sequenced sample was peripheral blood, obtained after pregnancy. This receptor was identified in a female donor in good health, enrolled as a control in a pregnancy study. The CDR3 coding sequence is TGTGCCAGCAGTTACTCGAGCGAGGCGATCTATGGCTACACCTTC. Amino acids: CASSYSSEAIYGYTF.